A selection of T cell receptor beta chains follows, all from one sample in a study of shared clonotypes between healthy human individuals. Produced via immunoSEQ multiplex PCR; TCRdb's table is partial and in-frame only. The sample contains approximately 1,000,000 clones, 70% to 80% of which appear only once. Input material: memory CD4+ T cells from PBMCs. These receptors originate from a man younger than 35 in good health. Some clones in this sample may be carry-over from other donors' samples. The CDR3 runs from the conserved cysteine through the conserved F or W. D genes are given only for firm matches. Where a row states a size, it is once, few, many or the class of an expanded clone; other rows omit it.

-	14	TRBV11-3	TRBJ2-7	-	TGTGCCAGCAGCTTAGGGGGGGACGCGTACGAGCAGTACTTC	CASSLGGDAYEQYF
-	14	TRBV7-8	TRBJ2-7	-	TGTGCCAGCAGCCCCCCAACAGGAGCCTACGAGCAGTACTTC	CASSPPTGAYEQYF
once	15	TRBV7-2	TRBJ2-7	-	TGTGCCAGCAGCCGAGACGGCGTTTTCAGTTACGAGCAGTACTTC	CASSRDGVFSYEQYF
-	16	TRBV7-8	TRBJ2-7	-	TGTGCCAGCAGCCTGGATGGTGGGACACGGATTTACGAGCAGTACTTC	CASSLDGGTRIYEQYF
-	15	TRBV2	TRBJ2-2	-	TGTGCCAGCAGTGAGATGGGATTGAACACCGGGGAGCTGTTTTTT	CASSEMGLNTGELFF
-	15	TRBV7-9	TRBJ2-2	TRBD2	TGTGCCAGCAGCTCCAGCGGGACCTACACCGGGGAGCTGTTTTTT	CASSSSGTYTGELFF
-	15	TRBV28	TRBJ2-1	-	TGTGCCAGCAGTTTAAGCCTCCGGAACTACAATGAGCAGTTCTTC	CASSLSLRNYNEQFF
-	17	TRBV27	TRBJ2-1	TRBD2	TGTGCCAGCAGTTTATTTATGTCGGCTAGCGGGAGAGTCTCGCAGTTCTTC	CASSLFMSASGRVSQFF
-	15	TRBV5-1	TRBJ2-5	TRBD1	TGCGCCAGCAGTCGAGGGACAGGGTCCCAAGAGACCCAGTACTTC	CASSRGTGSQETQYF
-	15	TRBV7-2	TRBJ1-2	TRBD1	TGTGCCAGCAGCTCTGGGACAGGAACTAACTGTGGCTACACCTTC	CASSSGTGTNCGYTF
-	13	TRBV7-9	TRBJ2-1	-	TGTGCCAGCAGCTCTGGCCTCAGCGAGGCGCAGTTCTTC	CASSSGLSEAQFF
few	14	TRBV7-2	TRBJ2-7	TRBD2	TGTGCCAGCAGCCGCGCGGCGGGAGCGGACGAGCAGTACTTC	CASSRAAGADEQYF
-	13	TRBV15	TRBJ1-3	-	TGTGCCACCAGCAGAGTGGCGCGGAACACCATATATTTT	CATSRVARNTIYF
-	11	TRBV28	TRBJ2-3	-	TGTGCCAGTTCGGCCACAGATACGCAGTATTTT	CASSATDTQYF
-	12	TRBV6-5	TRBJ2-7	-	TGTGCCAGCGGGTCGACAACCTACGAGCAGTACTTC	CASGSTTYEQYF
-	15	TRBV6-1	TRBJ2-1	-	TGTGCCAGCAGTGAAGGACTGGGCACCTACAATGAGCAGTTCTTC	CASSEGLGTYNEQFF
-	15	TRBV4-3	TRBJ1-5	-	TGCGCCAGCAGCCTAGGTTCGGGAAGCAATCAGCCCCAGCATTTT	CASSLGSGSNQPQHF
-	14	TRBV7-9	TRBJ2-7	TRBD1	TGTGCCAGCAGCCAACTCGGGACAGCCTACGAGCAGTACTTC	CASSQLGTAYEQYF
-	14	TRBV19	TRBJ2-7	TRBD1	TGTGCCAGTCGAACAGGGGGCGGCACCTACGAGCAGTACTTC	CASRTGGGTYEQYF
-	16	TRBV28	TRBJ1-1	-	TGTGCCAGCAGTTTACGGGCAGGCTACAGTATCACTGAAGCTTTCTTT	CASSLRAGYSITEAFF
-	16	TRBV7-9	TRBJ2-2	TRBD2	TGTGCCAGCAGCTCCGGACTAGCGGGAGTTGCCGGGGAGCTGTTTTTT	CASSSGLAGVAGELFF
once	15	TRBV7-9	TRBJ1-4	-	TGTGCCAGCACCGAAGGGCGGTACTCTAATGAAAAACTGTTTTTT	CASTEGRYSNEKLFF
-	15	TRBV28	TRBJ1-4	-	TGTGCCAGCGGCGAGGGGGGCGCAACTAATGAAAAACTGTTTTTT	CASGEGGATNEKLFF
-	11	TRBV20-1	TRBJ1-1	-	TGCAGTGCTAGGGAGAGACAGAAGCCTTTCTTT	CSARERQKPFF
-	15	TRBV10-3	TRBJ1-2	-	TGTGCCATCAGAGAGGGACAAGAACCTAACTATGGCTACACCTTC	CAIREGQEPNYGYTF
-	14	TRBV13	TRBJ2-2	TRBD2	TGTGCCAGCAGCCGACTAGCGGAAGGCGGGGAGCTGTTTTTT	CASSRLAEGGELFF
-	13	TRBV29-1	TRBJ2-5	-	TGCAGCGTTGAAAAGGTCACACAAGAGACCCAGTACTTC	CSVEKVTQETQYF